A single sample gave rise to the 32 T cell receptor beta chains below, sequenced in a study of T cell repertoires in ileal Crohn's disease. Using immunoSEQ multiplex PCR, the repertoire was profiled, and TCRdb retains in-frame clones only, with some absent. This table has approximately 3,300 clones, 85% to 95% appearing once. Time point defined: inflamed ileum from the surgical specimen. Material: ileal tissue. These receptors were obtained from an adult with Crohn's disease.

The chain links TRBV6-4 to TRBJ2-3; 9 nucleotides agree with TRBD2. V trimming: 2 bases; J trimming: 8 bases; junction bases outside the gene matches: 8. The CDR3 consists of 15 residues. CDR1 is MRHNA, CDR2 SNTAGT, per germline. In DNA, the CDR3 is TGTGCCAGCAGTGACGAGCTAGCGGGACGGGGTACGCAGTATTTT. Its protein is CASSDELAGRGTQYF.

The chain combines TRBV29-1 with TRBJ1-2, with D possibly TRBD1 on 6 matching bases. The V gene's germline CDR1 is SQVTM and CDR2 ANQGSEA. The CDR3 spans 13 residues. The ends were cut back, 4 bases at V and 3 bases at J, with 12 bases in the middle. The CDR3, as DNA: TGCAGCGTTGGAACAGGGCAGGACTATGGCTACACCTTC. Residues: CSVGTGQDYGYTF.

The J gene is TRBJ1-4, the V gene TRBV18, with D possibly matching TRBD1 (5 bases). The ends were cut back, 3 bases at V and 3 bases at J, with 11 bases in the middle. The CDR3 is made up of 15 amino acids. From germline, CDR1 is KGHSH and CDR2 LQKENI. For the CDR3, the DNA is TGTGCCAGCTCACCGGGTAGGGGATCTAATGAAAAACTGTTTTTT. Amino acid sequence: CASSPGRGSNEKLFF.

J is TRBJ2-1 and V is TRBV7-9; D tentatively fits TRBD1 or TRBD2 (5 bases each). The germline V and J ends were trimmed by 5 bases and 9 bases, with 20 bases remaining between them. The V gene's germline CDR1 is SEHNR and CDR2 FQNEAQ (reference sequence). The CDR3 covers 15 residues. In DNA form, the CDR3 reads TGTGCCAGCAGCGCGCCGGGACCCCCTTTACGTGAGCAGTTCTTC. Protein sequence: CASSAPGPPLREQFF.

The chain carries TRBV28 and TRBJ2-1; 10 bases are a match to TRBD2. CDR1 is MDHEN, CDR2 SYDVKM, per germline. V lost 4 bases, J lost 8 bases, and 5 bases stayed unmatched. The CDR3 is 14 amino acids. CDR3: CASSSPSGSHEQFF. As DNA, the CDR3 is TGTGCCAGCAGTTCCCCTAGCGGGAGCCATGAGCAGTTCTTC.

This clone was seen once. This chain connects TRBV10-3 to TRBJ1-2; D possibly corresponds to TRBD1 (6 bases). V was trimmed by 3 bases and J by 5 bases, leaving 19 bases between them. The CDR3 runs 16 residues. Germline values: CDR1 ENHRY, CDR2 SYGVKD. CDR3 nucleotide sequence: TGTGCCATCAGTGAAATAATGGCAGGGGATCGGTATGGCTACACCTTC. Its protein product is CAISEIMAGDRYGYTF.

This rearrangement joins TRBV5-1 to TRBJ2-5, with D possibly called TRBD1 or TRBD2 (6 bases each). Germline CDR1 and CDR2: SGHRS and YFSETQ. This CDR3 comprises 14 residues. With 7 bases removed from V and 5 bases from J, the gap between germline ends came to 18 bases. CDR3 DNA: TGCGCCAGCCGAGACCCGGGGGCAGGGGAGACCCAGTACTTC. Protein product: CASRDPGAGETQYF.

CDR3 coding DNA: TGTGCCAGCAGCTTAGTGAACACTGAAGCTTTCTTT. This encodes CASSLVNTEAFF. V is TRBV7-9 and J is TRBJ1-1; unclear D gene. Germline V lookup: CDR1 SEHNR, CDR2 FQNEAQ (reference sequence). The CDR3 totals 12 residues. Trimming pared 1 base from V and 0 bases from J, leaving 0 bases between.

The rearrangement joins TRBV6-1 to TRBJ1-5, with D unclear. The germline gives CDR1 MNHNS, CDR2 SASEGT. V lost 6 bases, J lost 4 bases, and 7 bases lay in between. CDR3 length: 12 residues. CDR3 nucleotide sequence: TGTGCCAGCAGGGCCCTTAATCAGCCCCAGCATTTT. It codes for CASRALNQPQHF.

The chain combines TRBV29-1 with TRBJ2-2; 11 bases match TRBD1. Germline lookup yields CDR1 SQVTM and CDR2 ANQGSEA. The CDR3 runs to 14 residues. J lost 3 bases, V lost 7 bases, and 4 bases had no gene match. CDR3 in DNA: TGCAGCGGAAGGACAGGGGGCTACACCGGGGAGCTGTTTTTT. It is translated as CSGRTGGYTGELFF.

The chain couples TRBV4-3 to TRBJ2-1, with TRBD2 matching over 13 bases. This CDR3 is built from 17 residues. Germline CDR1 LGHNA, CDR2 YSLEER. With V trimmed by 1 base and J by 2 bases, 2 bases remained unmatched. The CDR3 DNA reads as TGCGCCAGCAGCCAAGTCGGGACTAGCGGGGCCTACAATGAGCAGTTCTTC. Protein sequence: CASSQVGTSGAYNEQFF.

This clone was recorded only once. The genes are TRBV29-1 and TRBJ2-3; D is perhaps TRBD2 (7 bases). Trimming pared 8 bases from V and 6 bases from J, leaving 15 bases between. From germline, CDR1 is SQVTM and CDR2 ANQGSEA. The CDR3 totals 12 residues. CDR3 protein: CSHAGAWDTQYF. CDR3 DNA sequence: TGCAGCCACGCGGGGGCTTGGGATACGCAGTATTTT.

The CDR3 region is CASRYTSDQPQHF. The CDR3 nucleotides are TGTGCCAGCAGGTACACGTCGGATCAGCCCCAGCATTTT. V is TRBV27 and J is TRBJ1-5, with D hard to call. The CDR3 consists of 13 residues. Germline CDR1 MNHEY, CDR2 SMNVEV (reference sequence). Trimming cost V 6 bases and J 5 bases, with 11 bases left between them.

The chain links TRBV4-2 to TRBJ2-7; perhaps TRBD2 as D (5 bases). V was trimmed by 3 bases and J by 0 bases, leaving 9 bases between them. The CDR3 has 14 residues. Germline CDR1 and CDR2: LGHNA and YNFKEQ. CDR3 sequence reads: CASSQVRGSYEQYF. DNA of the CDR3: TGTGCCAGCAGCCAGGTACGGGGCTCCTACGAGCAGTACTTC.

The V and J genes are TRBV4-1 and TRBJ2-7; tentatively, D is TRBD2 (5 bases). Looked up from germline, CDR1 is MGHRA and CDR2 is YSYEKL. Trimming removed 1 base from V and 3 bases from J, with 7 bases in between. CDR3 length equals 13 residues. The CDR3 here is CASSQARDYEQYF. CDR3 nucleotides: TGCGCCAGCAGCCAAGCTCGGGACTACGAGCAGTACTTC.

V is TRBV30 and J is TRBJ1-1; D is perhaps TRBD1 (6 bases). The CDR3 loop spans 17 amino acids. The V gene's germline CDR1 is GTSNPN and CDR2 SVGIG (reference sequence). The V gene lost 3 bases and the J gene lost 0 bases, with 20 bases spanning the gap. CDR3 nucleotide sequence: TGTGCCTGGAGATTTTTCAGGGGCAATTTCATGAACACTGAAGCTTTCTTT. This gives the protein CAWRFFRGNFMNTEAFF.

The V and J genes are TRBV15 and TRBJ2-1; 9 bases fit TRBD2. The V and J ends lost 0 bases and 8 bases, in that order; junction bases with no gene match: 8. Germline V gives CDR1 LNHNV, CDR2 YYDKDF (reference sequence). The CDR3 sequence is 16 residues long. The CDR3 sequence is CATSRDYAIAGDEQFF. The CDR3 bases are TGTGCCACCAGCAGAGATTACGCTATAGCGGGAGATGAGCAGTTCTTC.

The V call is TRBV7-2, the J call TRBJ2-5; weak D call: TRBD2 (5 bases). V lost 5 bases and J lost 5, with 18 bases in between. The CDR3 length is 15 residues. Germline V gene data show CDR1 as SGHTA and CDR2 as FQGNSA. The CDR3 reads CASSLRTVGMETQYF. CDR3 coding DNA: TGTGCCAGCAGCCTTCGGACTGTGGGGATGGAGACCCAGTACTTC.

The V and J genes are TRBV18 and TRBJ1-6; D possibly corresponds to TRBD1 (5 bases). CDR3 size: 15 residues. Between the trimmed V and J ends, which lost 5 bases and 11 bases, there was a span of 19 bases. Germline CDR1 and CDR2: KGHSH and LQKENI. CDR3 DNA: TGTGCCAGCTCAATCGAGGGGACGTCGGGGGCACCCCTCCACTTT. It codes for CASSIEGTSGAPLHF. Based on the CDR3 plus reference TRBV18 and TRBJ1-6, the full variable domain is NAGVMQNPRHLVRRRGQEARLRCSPMKGHSHVYWYRQLPEEGLKFMVYLQKENIIDESGMPKERFSAEFPKEGPSILRIQQVVRGDSAAYFCASSIEGTSGAPLHFGNGTRLTVT.

This chain uses TRBV7-3 with TRBJ1-2; D gene ambiguous. This CDR3 has 12 residues. In germline, CDR1 is SGHTA, CDR2 FQGTGA. The germline V and J ends were trimmed by 2 bases and 4 bases, with 5 bases remaining between them. Written as DNA, the CDR3 is TGTGCCAGCAGCTTAGACGGCTATGGCTACACCTTC. It codes for CASSLDGYGYTF.

The chain couples TRBV11-3 to TRBJ2-2; TRBD1 matches 11 bases. V shed 7 bases and J 7 bases; nucleotides not matched to a gene: 8. The CDR3 sequence is 15 residues long. CDR1 and CDR2 (germline): SGHNT, YENEEA. The CDR3 DNA sequence: TGTGCCAGCACCATAGGACAGGGGGCCAACGGGGAGCTGTTTTTT. Protein sequence: CASTIGQGANGELFF.

J is TRBJ1-5 and V is TRBV5-1; D call uncertain. Germline V gives CDR1 SGHRS, CDR2 YFSETQ. This CDR3 comprises 14 residues. Trimming removed 1 base at V and 6 bases at J, with 11 bases between. CDR3 in DNA: TGCGCCAGCAGCTTGCAAGGGCCCCCTCAGCCCCAGCATTTT. Translated, it gives CASSLQGPPQPQHF. The whole variable domain, remainder taken from reference TRBV5-1 and TRBJ1-5, is KAGVTQTPRYLIKTRGQQVTLSCSPISGHRSVSWYQQTPGQGLQFLFEYFSETQRNKGNFPGRFSGRQFSNSRSEMNVSTLELGDSALYLCASSLQGPPQPQHFGDGTRLSIL.

The chain has TRBV5-5 and TRBJ1-4; D remains ambiguous. The V end was cut by 0 bases, the J end by 6 bases, with 9 bases between. CDR1 SGHKS and CDR2 YYEKEE come from the germline V gene (reference sequence). This CDR3 contains 14 residues. CDR3 DNA sequence: TGTGCCAGCAGCTTGGAAGGGAACCATGAAAAACTGTTTTTT. Encoded protein: CASSLEGNHEKLFF.

The chain couples TRBV7-2 to TRBJ2-1; D is uncertain. In germline, CDR1 is SGHTA, CDR2 FQGNSA. The V end lost 0 bases, the J end lost 10 bases, and 10 bases lay between the germline ends. CDR3 length: 13 residues. In DNA, the CDR3 is TGTGCCAGCAGCTTAGCGCTGGGATGGGAGCAGTTCTTC. This codes for CASSLALGWEQFF.

The chain has TRBV5-8 and TRBJ1-4, with D maybe TRBD1 (5 bases). Trimming stripped 5 bases from V and 7 bases from J, with 15 bases between. Germline V CDR1 and CDR2: SGHTS, YDEGEE. This CDR3 is built from 14 residues. CDR3 in DNA: TGTGCCAGCAGTACAGGATCCCGGCTTGAAAAACTGTTTTTT. This gives the protein CASSTGSRLEKLFF.

The chain uses TRBV7-9 and TRBJ2-1; a weak D match, TRBD1 (6 bases). This CDR3 has 12 residues. Germline CDR1 and CDR2: SEHNR and FQNEAQ (reference sequence). The V end lost 5 bases, the J end lost 7 bases, and 9 bases lay between the germline ends. Written as DNA, the CDR3 is TGTGCCAGCAGCGATGACAGGAATGAGCAGTTCTTC. Encoded protein: CASSDDRNEQFF.

Here the CDR3 DNA reads TGTGCCAGCAGCTTAGGCAGGTTAGAGACCCAGTACTTC. Translating gives CASSLGRLETQYF. This chain joins TRBV11-2 and TRBJ2-5, with unresolved D. V lost 1 base and J 4 bases, leaving 7 bases between the germline ends. This CDR3 is 13 amino acids long. From germline, CDR1 is SGHAT and CDR2 FQNNGV.

The chain links TRBV6-6 to TRBJ1-4, with 7 positions matching TRBD1. This CDR3 has 13 amino acids. V lost 4 bases to trimming and J lost 5 bases; unmatched junction nucleotides: 1. Germline CDR1 reads MNHNY; CDR2 reads SVGAGI (reference sequence). This chain's CDR3 is CASSSTGNEKLFF. CDR3 nucleotide sequence: TGTGCCAGCAGTTCGACAGGGAATGAAAAACTGTTTTTT.

J is TRBJ1-1 and V is TRBV5-6; no firm D call. This CDR3 spans 15 amino acids. V lost 1 base and J 0 bases, leaving 10 bases between the germline ends. Germline V gene data show CDR1 as SGHDT and CDR2 as YYEEEE. The CDR3 region has the DNA TGTGCCAGCAGCTTGTATGGAGGTGTGAACACTGAAGCTTTCTTT. Translating gives CASSLYGGVNTEAFF.

CDR3 DNA sequence: TGTGCCAGCAGCTCCCGGGACAGGGGGCTTGAGACCCAGTACTTC. Protein: CASSSRDRGLETQYF. This chain connects TRBV11-2 to TRBJ2-5; TRBD1 agrees at 12 bases. CDR1 is SGHAT, CDR2 FQNNGV, per germline. J gave up 5 bases and V 4 bases, and 5 bases lay outside the gene matches. This CDR3 has 15 amino acids.

V is TRBV4-1 and J is TRBJ2-6; no clear D. V was pared by 4 bases and J by 4 bases, with 23 bases between. The CDR3 totals 19 residues. Germline values: CDR1 MGHRA, CDR2 YSYEKL. The CDR3 region has the DNA TGCGCCAGCAGCCCGCGATTCTCCGGCCAGGACGTGGGGGCCAACGTCCTGACTTTC. As protein: CASSPRFSGQDVGANVLTF.

This clone occurred once. The chain uses TRBV9 and TRBJ2-7, with D uncertain. Germline loops: CDR1 SGDLS, CDR2 YYNGEE. The CDR3 length is 13 residues. The V end was cut by 0 bases, the J end by 7 bases, with 11 bases between. CDR3 nucleotide sequence: TGTGCCAGCAGCGTAGGCCAGCTGAGAGAGCAGTACTTC. It is translated as CASSVGQLREQYF.